The subject of this entry is one T cell receptor beta chain. Its antigen is currently unknown. The data stem from a study of post-analysis software for immune sequencing data. Study at large: The disease courses covered relapsing-remitting, secondary progressive and progressive-relapsing multiple sclerosis.

Germline V gives CDR1 GTSNPN, CDR2 SVGIG (reference sequence). This CDR3 is built from 12 residues. Between the trimmed V and J ends, which lost 0 bases and 7 bases, there was a span of 9 bases. Unique molecular identifiers were carried by the TCR beta cDNA libraries. Out of about 1 to 11 million T cells, 450,000 to 600,000 cDNA molecules were generated. TCRdb called the PCR reads again in MiXCR, with one record for every CDR3 protein. This table has under 900,000 distinct CDR3 sequences, approximately 53% appearing once. Study observations and caveats: Normalized Chao1 diversity was significantly lower in multiple sclerosis patients than in controls. The study found TRBV5-6, TRBV5-1 and TRBV20-1 among five TRBV segments more frequent in patients than controls.

The sequencing sample was made of blood. The TCR sequence derives from a girl aged 5 to 17 with multiple sclerosis. The chain carries TRBV30 and TRBJ2-5; D unresolved. In DNA, the CDR3 is TGTGCCTGGAGTGTACGAGTGCTGACCCAGTACTTC. Translated, it gives CAWSVRVLTQYF.